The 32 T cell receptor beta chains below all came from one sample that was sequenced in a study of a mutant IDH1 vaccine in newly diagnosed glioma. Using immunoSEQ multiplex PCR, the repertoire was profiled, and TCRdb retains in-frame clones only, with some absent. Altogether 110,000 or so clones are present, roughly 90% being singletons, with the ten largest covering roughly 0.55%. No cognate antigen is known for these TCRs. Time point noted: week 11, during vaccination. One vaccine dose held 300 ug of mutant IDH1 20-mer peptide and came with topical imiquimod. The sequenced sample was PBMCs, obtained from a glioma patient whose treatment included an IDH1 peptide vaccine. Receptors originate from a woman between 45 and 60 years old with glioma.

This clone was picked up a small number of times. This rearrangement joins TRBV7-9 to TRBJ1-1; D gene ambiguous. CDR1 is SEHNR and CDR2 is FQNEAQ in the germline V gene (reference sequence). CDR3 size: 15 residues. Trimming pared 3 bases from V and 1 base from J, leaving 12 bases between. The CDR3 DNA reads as TGTGCCAGCAGCTTCCCCTCAGGCGGGAACACTGAAGCTTTCTTT. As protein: CASSFPSGGNTEAFF.

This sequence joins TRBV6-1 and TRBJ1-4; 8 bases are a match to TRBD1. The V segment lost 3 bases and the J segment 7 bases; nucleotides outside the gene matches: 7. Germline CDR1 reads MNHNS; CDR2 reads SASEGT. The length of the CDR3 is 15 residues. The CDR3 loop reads CASSEIAGGIEKLFF. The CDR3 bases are TGTGCCAGCAGTGAGATAGCAGGGGGCATTGAAAAACTGTTTTTT.

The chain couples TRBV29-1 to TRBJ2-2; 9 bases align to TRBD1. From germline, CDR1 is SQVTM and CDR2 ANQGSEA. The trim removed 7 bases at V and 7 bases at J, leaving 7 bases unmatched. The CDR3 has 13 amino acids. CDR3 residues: CSGLQGAGGELFF. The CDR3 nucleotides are TGCAGCGGACTACAGGGGGCGGGCGGGGAGCTGTTTTTT.

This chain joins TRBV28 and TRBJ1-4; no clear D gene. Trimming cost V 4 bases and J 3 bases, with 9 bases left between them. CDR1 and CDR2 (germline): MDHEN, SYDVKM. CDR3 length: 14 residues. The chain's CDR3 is CASSYSGANEKLFF. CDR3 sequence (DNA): TGTGCCAGCAGTTACAGTGGGGCTAATGAAAAACTGTTTTTT.

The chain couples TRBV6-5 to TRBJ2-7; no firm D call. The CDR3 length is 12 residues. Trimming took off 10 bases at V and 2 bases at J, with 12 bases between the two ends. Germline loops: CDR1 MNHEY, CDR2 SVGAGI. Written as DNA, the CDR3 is TGTGCCACCTCCCCCCGGGCCTACGAGCAGTACTTC. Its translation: CATSPRAYEQYF.

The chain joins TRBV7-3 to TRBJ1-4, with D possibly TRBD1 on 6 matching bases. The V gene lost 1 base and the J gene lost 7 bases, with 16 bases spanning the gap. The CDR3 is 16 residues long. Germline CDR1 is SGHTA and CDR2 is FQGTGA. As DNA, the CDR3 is TGTGCCAGCAGCTTAATACGGGGGCAGGTAAGTGAAAAACTGTTTTTT. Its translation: CASSLIRGQVSEKLFF.

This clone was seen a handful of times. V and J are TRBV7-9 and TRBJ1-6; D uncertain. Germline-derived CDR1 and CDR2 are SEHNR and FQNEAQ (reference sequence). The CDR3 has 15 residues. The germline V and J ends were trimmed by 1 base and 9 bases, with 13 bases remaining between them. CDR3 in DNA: TGTGCCAGCAGCTTAGTTGGAGCAGGAGGTTCACCCCTCCACTTT. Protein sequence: CASSLVGAGGSPLHF.

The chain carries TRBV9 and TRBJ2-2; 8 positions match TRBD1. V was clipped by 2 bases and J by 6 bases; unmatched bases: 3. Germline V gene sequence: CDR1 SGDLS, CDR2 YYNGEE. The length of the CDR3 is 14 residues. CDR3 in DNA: TGTGCCAGCAGCGTTAGACAGGGGCCCGGGGAGCTGTTTTTT. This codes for CASSVRQGPGELFF.

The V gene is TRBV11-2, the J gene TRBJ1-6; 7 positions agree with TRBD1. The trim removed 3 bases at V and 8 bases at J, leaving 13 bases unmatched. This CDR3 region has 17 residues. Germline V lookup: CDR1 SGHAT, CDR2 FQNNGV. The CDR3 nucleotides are TGTGCCAGCAGCTTTTTGGGTGACAGGGCGGGTTATTCACCCCTCCACTTT. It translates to CASSFLGDRAGYSPLHF.

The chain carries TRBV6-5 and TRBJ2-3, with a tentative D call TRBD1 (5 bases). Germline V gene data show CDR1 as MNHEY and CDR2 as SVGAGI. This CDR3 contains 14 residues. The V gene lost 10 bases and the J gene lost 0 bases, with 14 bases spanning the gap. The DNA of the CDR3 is TGTGCCACCCGACCAGGGCTTAGCACAGATACGCAGTATTTT. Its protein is CATRPGLSTDTQYF.

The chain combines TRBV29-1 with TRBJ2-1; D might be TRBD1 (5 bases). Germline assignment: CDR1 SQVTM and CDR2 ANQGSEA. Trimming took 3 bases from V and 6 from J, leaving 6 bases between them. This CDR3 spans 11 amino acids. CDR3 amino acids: CSVDRVNEQFF. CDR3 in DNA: TGCAGCGTTGACAGGGTCAATGAGCAGTTCTTC.

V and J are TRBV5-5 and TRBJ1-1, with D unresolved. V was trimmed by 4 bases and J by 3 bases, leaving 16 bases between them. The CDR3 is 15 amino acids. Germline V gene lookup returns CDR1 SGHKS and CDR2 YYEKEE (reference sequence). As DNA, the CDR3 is TGTGCCAGCAGCCCCCGGGCGGTGAGGGACACTGAAGCTTTCTTT. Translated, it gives CASSPRAVRDTEAFF.

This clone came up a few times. CDR3 region: CASRGFDRGREKLFF. In DNA form, the CDR3 reads TGTGCCAGCAGGGGATTCGACAGGGGACGGGAAAAACTGTTTTTT. This chain links TRBV6-1 with TRBJ1-4; 8 nucleotides agree with TRBD1. CDR3 length: 15 amino acids. The germline V gene has CDR1 MNHNS and CDR2 SASEGT. V dropped 6 bases and J dropped 8; count of bases not matched to a gene: 11.

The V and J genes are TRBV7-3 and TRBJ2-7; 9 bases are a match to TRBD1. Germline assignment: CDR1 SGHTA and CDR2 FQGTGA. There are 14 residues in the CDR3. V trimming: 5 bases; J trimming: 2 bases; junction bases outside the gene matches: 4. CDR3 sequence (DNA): TGTGCCAGCAGCCCGGGACAGGGTACCTACGAGCAGTACTTC. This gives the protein CASSPGQGTYEQYF.

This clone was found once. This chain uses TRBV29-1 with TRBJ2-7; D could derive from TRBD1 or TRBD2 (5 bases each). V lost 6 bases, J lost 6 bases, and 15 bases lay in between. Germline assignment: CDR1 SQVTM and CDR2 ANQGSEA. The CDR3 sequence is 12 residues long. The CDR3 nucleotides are TGCAGCGTGGGGTCTGAGGGACGCGAGCAGTACTTC. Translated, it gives CSVGSEGREQYF.

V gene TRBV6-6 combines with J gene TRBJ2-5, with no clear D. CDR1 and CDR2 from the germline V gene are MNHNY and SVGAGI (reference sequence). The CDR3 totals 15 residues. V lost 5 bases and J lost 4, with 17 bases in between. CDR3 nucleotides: TGTGCCAGCAGTCCCCTGGCAGGCTGGGGAGAGACCCAGTACTTC. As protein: CASSPLAGWGETQYF.

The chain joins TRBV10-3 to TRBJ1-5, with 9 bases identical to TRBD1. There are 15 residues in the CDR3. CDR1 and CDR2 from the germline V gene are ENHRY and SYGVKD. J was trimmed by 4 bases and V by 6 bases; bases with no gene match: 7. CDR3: CAISDGQGSNQPQHF. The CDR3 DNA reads TGTGCCATCAGCGATGGACAGGGGAGTAATCAGCCCCAGCATTTT.

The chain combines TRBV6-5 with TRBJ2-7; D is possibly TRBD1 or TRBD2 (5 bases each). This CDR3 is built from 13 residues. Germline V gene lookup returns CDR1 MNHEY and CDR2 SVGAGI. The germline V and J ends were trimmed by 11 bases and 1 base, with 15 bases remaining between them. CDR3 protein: CAVEGPSSYEQYF. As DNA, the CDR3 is TGTGCCGTAGAGGGGCCCTCTTCCTACGAGCAGTACTTC.

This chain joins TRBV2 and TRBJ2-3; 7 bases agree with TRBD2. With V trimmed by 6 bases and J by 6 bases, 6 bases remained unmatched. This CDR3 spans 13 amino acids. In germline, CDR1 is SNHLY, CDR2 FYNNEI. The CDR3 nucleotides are TGTGCCAGCAGACGTATAGCGGGTGATACGCAGTATTTT. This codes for CASRRIAGDTQYF.

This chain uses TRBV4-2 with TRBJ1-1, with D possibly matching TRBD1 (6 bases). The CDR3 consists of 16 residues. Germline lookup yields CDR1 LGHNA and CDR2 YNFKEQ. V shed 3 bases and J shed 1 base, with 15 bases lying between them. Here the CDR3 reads CASSHLQGRANTEAFF. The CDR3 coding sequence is TGTGCCAGCAGCCACCTACAGGGAAGGGCGAACACTGAAGCTTTCTTT.

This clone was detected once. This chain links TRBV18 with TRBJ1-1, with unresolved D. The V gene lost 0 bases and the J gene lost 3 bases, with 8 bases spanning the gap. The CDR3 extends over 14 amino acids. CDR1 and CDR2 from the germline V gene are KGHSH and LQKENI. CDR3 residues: CASSPPGPYTEAFF. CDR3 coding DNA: TGTGCCAGCTCACCACCCGGGCCCTACACTGAAGCTTTCTTT.

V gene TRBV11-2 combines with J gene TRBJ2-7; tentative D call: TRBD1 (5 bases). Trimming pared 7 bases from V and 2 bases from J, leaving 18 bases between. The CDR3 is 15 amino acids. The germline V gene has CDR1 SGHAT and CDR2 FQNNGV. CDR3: CASTHLRGTAYEQYF. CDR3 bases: TGTGCCAGCACACACCTTAGGGGAACGGCCTACGAGCAGTACTTC.

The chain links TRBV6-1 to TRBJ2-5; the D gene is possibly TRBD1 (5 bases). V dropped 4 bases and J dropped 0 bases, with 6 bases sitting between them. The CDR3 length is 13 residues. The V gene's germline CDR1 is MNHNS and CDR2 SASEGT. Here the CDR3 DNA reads TGTGCCAGCAGTGGACAGTACCAAGAGACCCAGTACTTC. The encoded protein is CASSGQYQETQYF.

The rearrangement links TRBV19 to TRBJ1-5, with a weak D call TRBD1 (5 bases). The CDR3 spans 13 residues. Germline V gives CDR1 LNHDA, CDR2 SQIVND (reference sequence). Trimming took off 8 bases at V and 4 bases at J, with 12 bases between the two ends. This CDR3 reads CASWGFGNQPQHF. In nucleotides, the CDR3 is TGTGCCAGTTGGGGGTTCGGAAATCAGCCCCAGCATTTT.

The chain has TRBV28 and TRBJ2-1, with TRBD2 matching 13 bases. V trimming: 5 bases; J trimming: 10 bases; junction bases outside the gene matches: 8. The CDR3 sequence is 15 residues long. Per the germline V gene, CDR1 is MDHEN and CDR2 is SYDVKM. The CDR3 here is CASSPWTSGSNEQFF. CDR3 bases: TGTGCCAGCAGTCCGTGGACTAGCGGGAGCAACGAGCAGTTCTTC. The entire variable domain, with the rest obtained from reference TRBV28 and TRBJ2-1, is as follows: DVKVTQSSRYLVKRTGEKVFLECVQDMDHENMFWYRQDPGLGLRLIYFSYDVKMKEKGDIPEGYSVSREKKERFSLILESASTNQTSMYLCASSPWTSGSNEQFFGPGTRLTVL.

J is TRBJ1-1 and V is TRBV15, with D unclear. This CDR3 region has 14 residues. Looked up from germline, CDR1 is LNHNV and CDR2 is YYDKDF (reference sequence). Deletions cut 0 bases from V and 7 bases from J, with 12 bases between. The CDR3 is CATSRDRAMLEAFF. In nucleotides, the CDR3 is TGTGCCACCAGCAGAGATAGAGCGATGCTTGAAGCTTTCTTT.

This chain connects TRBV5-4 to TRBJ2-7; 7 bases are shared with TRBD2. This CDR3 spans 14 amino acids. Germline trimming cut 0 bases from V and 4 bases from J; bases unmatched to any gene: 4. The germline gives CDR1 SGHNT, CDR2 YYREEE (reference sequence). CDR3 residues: CASSLGLAEYEQYF. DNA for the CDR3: TGTGCCAGCAGCTTGGGGCTAGCGGAGTACGAGCAGTACTTC.

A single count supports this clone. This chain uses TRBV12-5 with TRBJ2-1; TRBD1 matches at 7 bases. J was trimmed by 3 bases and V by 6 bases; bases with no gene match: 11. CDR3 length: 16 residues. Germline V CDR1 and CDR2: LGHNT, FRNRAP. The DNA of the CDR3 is TGTGCTAGTGGCGAACCTATTCAGGGGGACTACAATGAGCAGTTCTTC. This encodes CASGEPIQGDYNEQFF.

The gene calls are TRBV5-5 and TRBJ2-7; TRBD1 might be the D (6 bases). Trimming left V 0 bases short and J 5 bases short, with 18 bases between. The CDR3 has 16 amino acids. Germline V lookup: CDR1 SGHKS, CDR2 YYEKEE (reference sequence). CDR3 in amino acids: CASSLEAYREGNEQYF. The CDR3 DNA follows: TGTGCCAGCAGCTTGGAGGCGTACAGGGAAGGGAACGAGCAGTACTTC.

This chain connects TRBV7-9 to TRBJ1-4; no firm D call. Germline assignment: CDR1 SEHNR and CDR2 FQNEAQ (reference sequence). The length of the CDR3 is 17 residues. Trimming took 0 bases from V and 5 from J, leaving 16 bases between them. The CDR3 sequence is CASSLAQNSNLNEKLFF. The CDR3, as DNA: TGTGCCAGCAGCTTAGCCCAGAACTCGAATCTCAATGAAAAACTGTTTTTT.

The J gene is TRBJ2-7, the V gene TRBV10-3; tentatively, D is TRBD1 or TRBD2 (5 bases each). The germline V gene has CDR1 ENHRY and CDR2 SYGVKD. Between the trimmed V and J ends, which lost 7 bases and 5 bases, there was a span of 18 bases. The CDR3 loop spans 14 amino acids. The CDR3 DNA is TGTGCCATCACCTCCCCGGGACCGGTAAACGAGCAGTACTTC. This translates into CAITSPGPVNEQYF.

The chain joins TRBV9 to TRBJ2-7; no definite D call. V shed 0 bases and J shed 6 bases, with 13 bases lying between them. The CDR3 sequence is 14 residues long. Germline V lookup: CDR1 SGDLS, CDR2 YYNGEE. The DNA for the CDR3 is TGTGCCAGCAGCGTAGGGACCTCTTCCCCCGAGCAGTACTTC. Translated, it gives CASSVGTSSPEQYF.